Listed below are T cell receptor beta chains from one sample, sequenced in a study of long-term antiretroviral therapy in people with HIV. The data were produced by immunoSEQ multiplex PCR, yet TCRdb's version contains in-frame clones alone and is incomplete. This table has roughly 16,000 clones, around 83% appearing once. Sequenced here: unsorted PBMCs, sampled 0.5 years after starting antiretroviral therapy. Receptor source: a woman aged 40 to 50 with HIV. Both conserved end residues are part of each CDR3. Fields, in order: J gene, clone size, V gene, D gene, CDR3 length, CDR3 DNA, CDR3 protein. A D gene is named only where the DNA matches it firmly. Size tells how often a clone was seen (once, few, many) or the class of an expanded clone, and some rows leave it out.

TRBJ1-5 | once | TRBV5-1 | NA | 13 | TGCGCCAGCAGCCGAGATAGCAATCAGCCCCAGCATTTT | CASSRDSNQPQHF
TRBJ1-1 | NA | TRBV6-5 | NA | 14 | TGTGCCAGCTGTAAACAGGGCATGAACACTGAAGCTTTCTTT | CASCKQGMNTEAFF
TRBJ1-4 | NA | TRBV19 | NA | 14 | TGTGCCAGTTTTTCCGACAGATACGGTGAAAAACTGTTTTTT | CASFSDRYGEKLFF
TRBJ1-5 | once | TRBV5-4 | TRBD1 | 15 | TGTGCCAGCAGCTTGCACTCTCACCGGGACAGGGTCGAGCATTTT | CASSLHSHRDRVEHF
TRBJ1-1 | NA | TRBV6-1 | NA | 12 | TGTGCCAGCAGTGAAGCTGACACTGAAGCTTTCTTT | CASSEADTEAFF
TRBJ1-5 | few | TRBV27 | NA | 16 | TGTGCCAGCAGTCACCAGGGAGGGGTTGGCAATCAGCCCCAGCATTTT | CASSHQGGVGNQPQHF
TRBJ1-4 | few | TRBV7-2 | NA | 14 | TGTGCCAGCAGCTTCCGATTGGGCTCGGAAAAACTGTTTTTT | CASSFRLGSEKLFF
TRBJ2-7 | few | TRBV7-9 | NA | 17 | TGTGCCACCAGCGTGGGCAGGGGGGATTCCCTCTTCTACGAGCAGTACTTC | CATSVGRGDSLFYEQYF
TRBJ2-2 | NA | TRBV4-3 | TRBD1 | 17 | TGCGCCAGCAGCCAAGTGTGGGACAGGGAGCGTGGCGGGGAGCTGTTTTTT | CASSQVWDRERGGELFF
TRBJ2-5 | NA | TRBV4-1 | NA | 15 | TGCGCCAGCAGCCAAGCAACTGGGGCCCGGGAGACCCAGTACTTC | CASSQATGARETQYF
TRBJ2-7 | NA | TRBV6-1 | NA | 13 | TGTGCCAGCAGTGAAATGGCACCGTACGAGCAGTACTTC | CASSEMAPYEQYF
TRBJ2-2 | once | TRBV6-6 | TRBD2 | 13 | TGTGCCAGCACCGGACTAGCGGACGGGGAGCTGTTTTTT | CASTGLADGELFF
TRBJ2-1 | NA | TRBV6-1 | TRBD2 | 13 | TGTGCCAGCAGTGAAGCCCTGGGCGGGAGTGAATTCTTC | CASSEALGGSEFF
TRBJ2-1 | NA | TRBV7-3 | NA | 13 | TGTGCCAGCAGCGCCCAGACTAGTACCGAGCAGTTCTTC | CASSAQTSTEQFF
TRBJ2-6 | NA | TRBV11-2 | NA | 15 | TGTGCCAGCAGCTTTGGGAGTTCTGGGGCCAACGTCCTGACTTTC | CASSFGSSGANVLTF
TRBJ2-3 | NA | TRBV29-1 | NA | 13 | TGCAGCGTTGAACAAAGGGCTGGGGATACGCAGTATTTT | CSVEQRAGDTQYF
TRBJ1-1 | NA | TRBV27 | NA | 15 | TGTGCCAGCAGTTTATCGACCGGATGGAAGACTGAAGCTTTCTTT | CASSLSTGWKTEAFF
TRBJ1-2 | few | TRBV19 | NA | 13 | TGTGCCAGTAGTATAGTGCGGCCGAATGGCTACACCTTC | CASSIVRPNGYTF
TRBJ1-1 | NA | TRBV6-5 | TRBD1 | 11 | TGTGCCAGCAGTAACAGGGGGATAGCTTTCTTT | CASSNRGIAFF
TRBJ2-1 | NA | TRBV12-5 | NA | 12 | TGTGCTAGTGGTTTGGGCTACAATGAGCAGTTCTTC | CASGLGYNEQFF
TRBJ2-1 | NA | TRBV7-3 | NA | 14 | TGTGCCAGCGTCGGCCGGCCCCACCACAATGAGCAGTTCTTC | CASVGRPHHNEQFF
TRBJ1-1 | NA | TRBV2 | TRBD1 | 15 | TGTGCCAGCAGTGAAATGACAGGGTTGAACACTGAAGCTTTCTTT | CASSEMTGLNTEAFF
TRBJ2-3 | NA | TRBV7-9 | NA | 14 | TGTGCCAGCAGCTCCCCCGTGCAGACAGATACGCAGTATTTT | CASSSPVQTDTQYF
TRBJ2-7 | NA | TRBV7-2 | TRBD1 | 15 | TGTGCCAGCAGCTTAGCGGGACAGGGTTTGCACGAGCAGTACTTC | CASSLAGQGLHEQYF
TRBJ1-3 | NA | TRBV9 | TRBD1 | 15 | TGTGCCAGCTCAGGCGGACAGGGATTTGGAAACACCATATATTTT | CASSGGQGFGNTIYF
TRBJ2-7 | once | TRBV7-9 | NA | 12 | TGTGCCAGCAGTTCTGATCACCACGAGCAGTACTTC | CASSSDHHEQYF
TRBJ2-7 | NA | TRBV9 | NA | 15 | TGTGCCAGCAGCCCGAGAGCTAGCCCGGCCAACGAGCAGTACTTC | CASSPRASPANEQYF
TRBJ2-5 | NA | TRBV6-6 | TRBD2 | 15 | TGTGCCACCTCTCCCGGGACTAGCGTAACGGAGACCCAGTACTTC | CATSPGTSVTETQYF
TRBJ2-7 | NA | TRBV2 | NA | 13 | TGTGCCAGCATGCTCGGGGAGAACTACGAGCAGTACTTC | CASMLGENYEQYF